These T cell receptor beta chains were read from a single sample in a study of T-cell reconstitution after alpha-beta-depleted transplantation in children. TCRdb re-derived calls from the PCR reads in MiXCR, one entry per CDR3 protein. Here the sample spans some 250,000 distinct CDR3 sequences, around 11% being singletons. This specimen consisted of PBMCs from the stem cell graft donor, obtained from the stem cell graft. The source of these receptors is a human donor who donated a stem cell graft to a child with acute lymphoblastic leukemia. Each CDR3 is given with its conserved first and last residue. D genes are given only for firm matches. The size field is filled for only some rows; it gives once, few, many or a size class.

D gene,J gene,V gene,clone size,CDR3 protein,CDR3 DNA
TRBD1,TRBJ1-5,TRBV20-1,.,CSARGDRGHQPQHF,TGCAGTGCTAGAGGGGACAGGGGGCATCAGCCCCAGCATTTT
.,TRBJ1-2,TRBV4-3,many,CASSRASTANYGYTF,TGCGCCAGCAGCCGCGCCAGTACGGCTAACTATGGCTACACCTTC
.,TRBJ2-3,TRBV5-1,many,CASSRARMADTQYF,TGCGCCAGCAGCCGGGCGAGGATGGCAGATACGCAGTATTTT
TRBD1,TRBJ1-3,TRBV12-3/TRBV12-4,many,CASSLGQGYSGNTIYF,TGTGCCAGCAGTTTAGGACAGGGCTACTCTGGAAACACCATATATTTT
.,TRBJ2-7,TRBV5-1,many,CASSLRGTRDGPYEQYF,TGCGCCAGCAGCTTGCGTGGTACCCGGGACGGTCCCTACGAGCAGTACTTC
.,TRBJ2-1,TRBV25-1,.,CASSEAQYYDEQFF,TGTGCCAGCAGTGAAGCCCAATACTATGATGAGCAGTTCTTC
TRBD1,TRBJ2-2,TRBV7-6,few,CASSLAAGQGTGELFF,TGTGCCAGCAGCTTAGCGGCGGGACAGGGGACCGGGGAGCTGTTTTTT
.,TRBJ2-3,TRBV5-1,many,CASSSAGADTQYF,TGCGCCAGCAGCTCCGCTGGGGCAGATACGCAGTATTTT
.,TRBJ1-2,TRBV6-5,many,CASSYRRGAYGYTF,TGTGCCAGCAGTTACCGCCGGGGTGCCTATGGCTACACCTTC
TRBD2,TRBJ2-1,TRBV28,many,CASSTRTSASSYNEQFF,TGTGCCAGCAGTACGCGGACTAGCGCGAGCTCCTACAATGAGCAGTTCTTC
.,TRBJ2-5,TRBV12-3/TRBV12-4,many,CASSLGTQQETQYF,TGTGCCAGCAGTTTAGGGACACAACAAGAGACCCAGTACTTC
.,TRBJ2-5,TRBV6-6,many,CASSLLRETQYF,TGTGCCAGCAGCCTCCTTAGAGAGACCCAGTACTTC
.,TRBJ2-1,TRBV3-1,many,CASSQSGKNEQFF,TGTGCCAGCAGCCAATCTGGAAAGAATGAGCAGTTCTTC
TRBD1,TRBJ1-1,TRBV5-6,many,CASSSGTGTSVAFF,TGTGCCAGCAGCTCCGGGACAGGGACATCGGTGGCTTTCTTT
.,TRBJ2-1,TRBV6-5,many,CASSYSATRPSYNEQFF,TGTGCCAGCAGTTACAGCGCTACGCGCCCCTCCTACAATGAGCAGTTCTTC
.,TRBJ1-2,TRBV12-3/TRBV12-4,many,CASSPESYGYTF,TGTGCCAGCAGTCCGGAGAGCTATGGCTACACCTTC
.,TRBJ2-1,TRBV7-8,.,CASSLDLWSRSYNEQFF,TGTGCCAGCAGCTTAGATTTGTGGTCTAGATCATACAATGAGCAGTTCTTC
.,TRBJ2-1,TRBV9,many,CASSVAVTGFGNEQFF,TGTGCCAGCAGCGTAGCCGTGACGGGTTTCGGGAATGAGCAGTTCTTC
TRBD2,TRBJ2-7,TRBV3-1,many,CASSLGLAVTYEQYF,TGTGCCAGCAGCCTCGGACTAGCGGTTACCTACGAGCAGTACTTC
.,TRBJ2-4,TRBV5-1,.,CASSLEANKNIQYF,TGCGCCAGCAGCTTGGAGGCAAACAAAAACATTCAGTACTTC
.,TRBJ1-1,TRBV28,many,CASSSTTEAFF,TGTGCCAGCAGTTCGACCACTGAAGCTTTCTTT
TRBD1,TRBJ2-4,TRBV7-8,many,CASSLQTGGNNIQYF,TGTGCCAGCAGCTTACAGACAGGGGGCAACAACATTCAGTACTTC
.,TRBJ1-2,TRBV6-1,few,CASSDGAESTYGYTF,TGTGCCAGCAGTGACGGGGCAGAATCGACCTATGGCTACACCTTC
.,TRBJ2-2,TRBV29-1,few,CSVDVDTGELFF,TGCAGCGTTGACGTGGACACCGGGGAGCTGTTTTTT
.,TRBJ2-7,TRBV7-9,many,CASSPDIRQYF,TGTGCCAGCAGCCCCGACATCAGGCAGTACTTC
TRBD1,TRBJ2-5,TRBV2,.,CASSEALGTEETQYF,TGTGCCAGCAGTGAAGCGCTCGGGACAGAAGAGACCCAGTACTTC
.,TRBJ1-2,TRBV12-3/TRBV12-4,many,CASSRTGRSNYGYTF,TGTGCCAGCAGTCGCACGGGACGGTCGAACTATGGCTACACCTTC
.,TRBJ2-7,TRBV18,few,CASSPREPLGYEQYF,TGTGCCAGCTCACCACGGGAGCCCTTAGGGTACGAGCAGTACTTC
.,TRBJ1-5,TRBV12-3/TRBV12-4,many,CASSLKTEMYSNQPQHF,TGTGCCAGCAGTTTAAAGACAGAGATGTATAGCAATCAGCCCCAGCATTTT
.,TRBJ2-1,TRBV24-1,.,CATSDLGNGRGYNEQFF,TGTGCCACCAGTGATTTGGGAAACGGGAGAGGGTACAATGAGCAGTTCTTC
.,TRBJ1-5,TRBV5-8,many,CASSWRPQHF,TGTGCCAGCAGTTGGCGGCCCCAGCATTTT
TRBD2,TRBJ2-3,TRBV7-2,.,CASSLTSGGLSTDTQYF,TGTGCCAGCAGTCTGACTAGCGGGGGGCTAAGCACAGATACGCAGTATTTT
.,TRBJ1-5,TRBV4-2,many,CASSQDVNSNQPQHF,TGTGCCAGCAGCCAAGACGTGAATAGCAATCAGCCCCAGCATTTT
.,TRBJ2-4,TRBV7-9,.,CASSAAAVAKNIQYF,TGTGCCAGCAGCGCCGCGGCAGTAGCCAAAAACATTCAGTACTTC
.,TRBJ2-7,TRBV30,.,CAWSVSDTYEQYF,TGTGCCTGGAGTGTAAGCGACACCTACGAGCAGTACTTC
.,TRBJ2-3,TRBV3-1,many,CASSQDGQSAQYF,TGTGCCAGCAGCCAAGATGGACAATCAGCGCAGTATTTT
.,TRBJ2-1,TRBV10-3,many,CAISEDVGQFF,TGTGCCATCAGTGAGGATGTAGGGCAGTTCTTC
TRBD1,TRBJ2-3,TRBV7-6,many,CASSSTGGESDTQYF,TGTGCCAGCAGTTCTACAGGGGGCGAGTCAGATACGCAGTATTTT
TRBD1,TRBJ2-7,TRBV6-5,.,CASSYPDRGLYEQYF,TGTGCCAGCAGTTACCCTGACAGGGGGCTCTACGAGCAGTACTTC
TRBD1,TRBJ1-5,TRBV28,many,CASSFSGQGSTQPQHF,TGTGCCAGCAGTTTTTCAGGACAGGGGTCGACTCAGCCCCAGCATTTT
.,TRBJ1-3,TRBV6-5,many,CASSYSPTGRNTIYF,TGTGCCAGCAGTTACTCCCCCACCGGGAGGAACACCATATATTTT
.,TRBJ2-2,TRBV6-1,many,CASGDGGGNGELFF,TGTGCCAGCGGAGACGGAGGGGGCAACGGGGAGCTGTTTTTT
TRBD1,TRBJ2-2,TRBV20-1,many,CSALGQGRGELFF,TGCAGTGCTCTGGGACAGGGTCGCGGGGAGCTGTTTTTT
TRBD2,TRBJ2-3,TRBV7-2,many,CASSRFTGGMYTQYF,TGTGCCAGCAGCCGATTCACGGGGGGGATGTATACGCAGTATTTT
.,TRBJ1-2,TRBV7-9,many,CASSLGPWVEGYTF,TGTGCCAGCAGCTTAGGTCCATGGGTCGAGGGCTACACCTTC
.,TRBJ1-5,TRBV7-9,few,CASSQGGSNQPQHF,TGTGCCAGCAGCCAGGGTGGTAGCAATCAGCCCCAGCATTTT
.,TRBJ2-7,TRBV12-3/TRBV12-4,many,CASSPPGTLTYEQYF,TGTGCCAGCAGTCCACCCGGGACTCTTACCTACGAGCAGTACTTC
TRBD1,TRBJ2-7,TRBV4-2,few,CASSLKDRAEQYF,TGTGCCAGCAGCCTCAAGGACAGGGCTGAGCAGTACTTC
.,TRBJ1-2,TRBV28,many,CASSGETNYGYTF,TGTGCCAGTTCGGGGGAAACTAACTATGGCTACACCTTC
.,TRBJ2-7,TRBV7-2,many,CASSLGVSYEQYF,TGTGCCAGCAGCTTAGGCGTCTCCTACGAGCAGTACTTC
.,TRBJ1-5,TRBV5-5,many,CASSPRVGGNQPQHF,TGTGCCAGCAGCCCCCGGGTGGGGGGGAATCAGCCCCAGCATTTT
.,TRBJ2-1,TRBV4-2,few,CASSQEDSLYNEQFF,TGTGCCAGCAGCCAAGAGGACTCCCTTTACAATGAGCAGTTCTTC
.,TRBJ1-4,TRBV28,.,CASSVRRATNEKLFF,TGTGCCAGCAGTGTTCGACGGGCAACTAATGAAAAACTGTTTTTT
.,TRBJ2-1,TRBV4-3,many,CASSQMVFPYNEQFF,TGCGCCAGCAGCCAAATGGTATTCCCCTACAATGAGCAGTTCTTC
TRBD2,TRBJ2-4,TRBV5-5,many,CASSLVSGGFDIQYF,TGTGCCAGCAGCTTGGTTAGCGGGGGGTTCGACATTCAGTACTTC
.,TRBJ2-1,TRBV9,.,CASSVQDSPYNEQFF,TGTGCCAGCAGCGTTCAGGACAGTCCCTACAATGAGCAGTTCTTC